This T cell receptor beta chain came from a study of T cells expressing NK-cell markers. Study-level information: One of the eight sequenced donors was seronegative, whereas the other seven were HCMV-seropositive. Study-level results: The dominant NKG2C+ clonotypes represented roughly 1.0-7.5% of CD8+ T cells in six donors.

On this clonotype: Its antigen remains unidentified.

TCR beta libraries carry UMIs added by 5'RACE template switching. Reprocessing the 5' RACE reads, TCRdb reports a single entry for every CDR3 protein and omits DNA. The sample yields about 300,000 distinct CDR3 sequences, of which the top ten take up roughly 4.2%. The sample consisted of blood T cells: a sorted CD56 or NKG2C T cell subset, CD4+ or CD8+ T cells, or bulk PBMC T cells (not recorded which). The TCR sequence derives from a woman aged 18 to 69 in good health.

The chain's CDR3 is CASSPPGAGKSEKLFF. The rearrangement joins TRBV18 to TRBJ1-4. This CDR3 has 16 amino acids. Looked up from germline, CDR1 is KGHSH and CDR2 is LQKENI.